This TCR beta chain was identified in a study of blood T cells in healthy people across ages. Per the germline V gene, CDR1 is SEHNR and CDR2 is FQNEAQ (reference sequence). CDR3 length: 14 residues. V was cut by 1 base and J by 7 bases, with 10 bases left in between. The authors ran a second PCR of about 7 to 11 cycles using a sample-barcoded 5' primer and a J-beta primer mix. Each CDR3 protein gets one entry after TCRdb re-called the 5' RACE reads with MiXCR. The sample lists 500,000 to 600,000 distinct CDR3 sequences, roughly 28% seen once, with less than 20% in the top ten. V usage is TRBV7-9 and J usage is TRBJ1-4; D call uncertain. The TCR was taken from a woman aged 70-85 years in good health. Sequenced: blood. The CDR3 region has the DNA TGTGCCAGCAGCTTAGTATCGAGGCCTGAAAAACTGTTTTTT. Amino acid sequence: CASSLVSRPEKLFF.